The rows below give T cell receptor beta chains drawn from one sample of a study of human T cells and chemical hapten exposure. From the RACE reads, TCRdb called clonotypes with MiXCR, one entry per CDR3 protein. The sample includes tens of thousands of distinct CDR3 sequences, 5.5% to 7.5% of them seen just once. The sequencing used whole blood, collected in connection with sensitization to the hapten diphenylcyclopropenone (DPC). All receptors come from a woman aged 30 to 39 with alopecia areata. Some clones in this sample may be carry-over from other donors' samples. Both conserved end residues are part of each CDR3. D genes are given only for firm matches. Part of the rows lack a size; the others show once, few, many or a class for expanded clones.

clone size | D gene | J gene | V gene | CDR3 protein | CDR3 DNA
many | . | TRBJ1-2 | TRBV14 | CASSQEGAGYTF | TGTGCCAGCAGCCAAGAAGGGGCTGGCTACACCTTC
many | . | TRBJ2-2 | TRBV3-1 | CASSLERRDTGELFF | TGTGCCAGCAGTCTTGAACGGAGGGACACCGGGGAGCTGTTTTTT
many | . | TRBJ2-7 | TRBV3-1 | CASSSGVRGYEQYF | TGTGCCAGCAGCAGCGGTGTTCGGGGCTACGAGCAGTACTTC
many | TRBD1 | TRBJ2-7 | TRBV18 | CASSPQGAAYEQYF | TGTGCCAGCTCACCACAGGGGGCGGCCTACGAGCAGTACTTC
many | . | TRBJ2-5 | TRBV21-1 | CASSKMVGETQYF | TGTGCCAGCAGCAAGATGGTCGGAGAGACCCAGTACTTC
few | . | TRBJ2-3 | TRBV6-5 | CASSSNPGRDTQYF | TGTGCCAGCAGTTCTAATCCGGGGCGGGATACGCAGTATTTT
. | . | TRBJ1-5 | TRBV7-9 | CASSSRRGWTSNQPQHF | TGTGCCAGCAGCTCTCGCAGGGGTTGGACTAGCAATCAGCCCCAGCATTTT
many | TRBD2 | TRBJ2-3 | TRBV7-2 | CASSFLTSGGTDTQYF | TGTGCCAGCAGCTTCTTGACTAGCGGGGGCACAGATACGCAGTATTTT
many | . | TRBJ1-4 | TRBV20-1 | CSARVGGGAREKLFF | TGCAGTGCTAGAGTAGGCGGGGGCGCGCGTGAAAAACTGTTTTTT
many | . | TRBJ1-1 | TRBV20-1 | CSARKTVNTEAFF | TGCAGTGCTAGGAAGACAGTGAACACTGAAGCTTTCTTT
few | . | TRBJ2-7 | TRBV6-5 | CATVRDGTYEQYF | TGTGCCACGGTCAGGGACGGGACCTACGAGCAGTACTTC
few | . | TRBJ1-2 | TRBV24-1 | CATSERYLNYGYTF | TGTGCCACCAGTGAACGATACTTAAACTATGGCTACACCTTC
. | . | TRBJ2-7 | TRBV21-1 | CASSKPELYEQYF | TGTGCCAGCAGCAAACCAGAGCTATACGAGCAGTACTTC
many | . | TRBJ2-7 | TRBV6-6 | CASSYRTAHPKDEQYF | TGTGCCAGCAGTTACCGGACAGCACATCCTAAGGACGAGCAGTACTTC
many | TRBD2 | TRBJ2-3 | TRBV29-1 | CSGARAGGADTQYF | TGCAGCGGGGCTCGAGCGGGGGGCGCAGATACGCAGTATTTT